This section outlines one TCR beta chain sequence together with its context. Authors' processing steps: The authors estimated nucleated cell counts from reference gene primer amplification. Libraries were prepared by immunoSEQ multiplex PCR; TCRdb keeps only in-frame clonotypes and omits some of them. V, J and clone size were drawn from that table, and D and trimming were deduced from the DNA. This table holds about 21,000 clones, around 82% found once. Per germline, CDR1 MNHEY and CDR2 SVGAGI. This CDR3 has 14 amino acids. V trimming: 7 bases; J trimming: 3 bases; junction bases outside the gene matches: 7. The sample comes from a study of blood T cell repertoires in COVID-19. About the study: Collection of acute and convalescent COVID-19 samples took place in the United States, Italy and Spain. In each case, the material was cDNA or gDNA derived from T cells, B-cell-depleted T cells, or PBMCs.

The rearrangement uses TRBV6-5 and TRBJ2-7, with 9 positions matching TRBD1. Specimen: peripheral blood. The TCR was taken from a man between 60 and 70 years old with active COVID-19. This chain's CDR3 is CASIAAGQGYEQYF. The CDR3 region has the DNA TGTGCCAGCATCGCTGCGGGACAGGGCTACGAGCAGTACTTC.